These T cell receptor beta chains were read from a single sample in a study of OX40 agonist ivuxolimab in advanced cancers. The assay was immunoSEQ multiplex PCR, and TCRdb's table has in-frame clones only and misses some. The top ten clones hold about 1.5% of a sample with roughly 49,000 clones, roughly four fifths of them seen once. The source material was CD4+ or CD8+ T cells sorted from blood, sampled in a trial of the OX40 agonist ivuxolimab. The receptors originated from an adult with an advanced solid tumor such as melanoma, head and neck, liver or kidney cancer. Each CDR3 is given with its conserved first and last residue. D genes are given only for firm matches. Size tells how often a clone was seen (once, few, many) or the class of an expanded clone, and some rows leave it out.

size,V,D,J,DNA,CDR3
.,TRBV7-2,TRBD2,TRBJ2-3,TGTGCCAGCAGCTTGGGAGGGAGATCAGATACGCAGTATTTT,CASSLGGRSDTQYF
.,TRBV9,TRBD2,TRBJ2-2,TGTGCCAGCAGACTAGCGGGGAACACCGGGGAGCTGTTTTTT,CASRLAGNTGELFF
.,TRBV11-3,.,TRBJ2-1,TGTGCCAGCAGCTTATACGGGGACTCCTACAATGAGCAGTTCTTC,CASSLYGDSYNEQFF
.,TRBV19,TRBD2,TRBJ2-5,TGTGCCAGTAGTAGAGGACTAGCGGGAGGGGAGACCCAGTACTTC,CASSRGLAGGETQYF
.,TRBV9,.,TRBJ2-3,TGTGCCAGCAGCGTAGAAACTAGCTCAGATACGCAGTATTTT,CASSVETSSDTQYF
.,TRBV7-3,.,TRBJ2-1,TGTGCCAGCAGCTTGAAGGGCAATGAGCAGTTCTTC,CASSLKGNEQFF
once,TRBV29-1,.,TRBJ1-1,TGCAGCGTGACTGACTTGGGCTCTGAAGCTTTCTTT,CSVTDLGSEAFF
.,TRBV19,.,TRBJ2-2,TGTGCCAGTAGTATGGGTTGGGCGGACGACACCGGGGAGCTGTTTTTT,CASSMGWADDTGELFF
.,TRBV20-1,.,TRBJ2-7,TGCAGTGCTAGGATAGTCGACGAGCAGTACTTC,CSARIVDEQYF
few,TRBV6-8,TRBD1,TRBJ2-7,TGTGCCAGCAGTTACTCGACCTACCTCCGGGACAGGGCAGGCTACGAGCAGTACTTC,CASSYSTYLRDRAGYEQYF
.,TRBV7-6,.,TRBJ2-5,TGTGCCAGCAGCCCCATTCGGGAGACCCAGTACTTC,CASSPIRETQYF
few,TRBV18,TRBD1,TRBJ1-1,TGTGCCAGCTCACCACCGATGAGACAGGGTGGAAACACTGAAGCTTTCTTT,CASSPPMRQGGNTEAFF
few,TRBV6-1,.,TRBJ2-2,TGTGCCAGCAGTGAAGCGCGGCTGCCCGGAGGGACCGGGGAGCTGTTTTTT,CASSEARLPGGTGELFF
once,TRBV5-4,TRBD1,TRBJ2-1,TGTGCCAGCAGCTTGCAGACAGGGGACGAGCAGTTCTTC,CASSLQTGDEQFF
.,TRBV2,TRBD2,TRBJ2-7,TGTGCCAGCAGGCCGGGGACTAGTGGGGGCGAGCAGTACTTC,CASRPGTSGGEQYF
.,TRBV27,TRBD1,TRBJ2-1,TGTGCCAGCAGTCACACAGGGGAGAGCTCCTACAATGAGCAGTTCTTC,CASSHTGESSYNEQFF
.,TRBV10-1,.,TRBJ2-3,TGCGCCAGGTTAGCGGCACAAAGCACAGATACGCAGTATTTT,CARLAAQSTDTQYF
.,TRBV10-3,.,TRBJ2-7,TGTGCCATCAGTGGGCAGGCGAGCTCCTACGAGCAGTACTTC,CAISGQASSYEQYF
.,TRBV6-6,.,TRBJ2-7,TGTGCCAGCAGTCTAACAGAATCCTACGAGCAGTACTTC,CASSLTESYEQYF
.,TRBV5-1,TRBD2,TRBJ2-6,TGCGCCAGCAGCACGGGGGGTCTTGGGGCCAACGTCCTGACTTTC,CASSTGGLGANVLTF
.,TRBV27,.,TRBJ1-5,TGTGCCAGCAGTTTATGGGCAGGCCAGTGGCAGCCCCAGCATTTT,CASSLWAGQWQPQHF
once,TRBV5-1,TRBD1,TRBJ2-6,TGCGCCAGCAGCGAAACGGTAGGGACAGCTGGGGCCAACGTCCTGACTTTC,CASSETVGTAGANVLTF
.,TRBV2,.,TRBJ2-7,TGTGCCAGCAGTGGTTCCTTTAATGGCGAGCAGTACTTC,CASSGSFNGEQYF
.,TRBV2,TRBD2,TRBJ2-1,TGTGCCAGCAGTGATGGAGGGACTAGCGATCTTGAGCAGTTCTTC,CASSDGGTSDLEQFF
.,TRBV5-5,.,TRBJ2-1,TGTGCCAGCAGCTCCGGGCCCTACGATGAGCAGTTCTTC,CASSSGPYDEQFF
.,TRBV5-4,.,TRBJ1-4,TGTGCCAGCAGCCTCACTTCCGGCAGCGAAAAACTGTTTTTT,CASSLTSGSEKLFF
.,TRBV6-6,TRBD1,TRBJ1-6,TGTGCCAGCAGTTACCGAGTCTCGGACAGGTTAAGGTCCCTCCACTTT,CASSYRVSDRLRSLHF
once,TRBV2,TRBD2,TRBJ2-1,TGTGCCAGCAGTGTAGATAGCGGGAGCAACAATGAGCAGTTCTTC,CASSVDSGSNNEQFF
.,TRBV28,TRBD1,TRBJ2-1,TGTGCCAGCAGTTCCTCCGGGACAGGATTACATGAGCAGTTCTTC,CASSSSGTGLHEQFF
.,TRBV27,.,TRBJ2-6,TGTGCCAGTGGAAGCATCAGGGCCTCCTCTGGGGCCAACGTCCTGACTTTC,CASGSIRASSGANVLTF
.,TRBV27,.,TRBJ2-5,TGTGCCAGCGGGCGAAGAGTCCAAGAGACCCAGTACTTC,CASGRRVQETQYF
.,TRBV28,TRBD2,TRBJ2-7,TGTGCCAGCACTCCAGACCGGTGGGGGAGGGCCACCTACGAGCAGTACTTC,CASTPDRWGRATYEQYF
few,TRBV5-1,.,TRBJ1-5,TGCGCCAGCAGCTTCACAGGCAATCAGCCCCAGCATTTT,CASSFTGNQPQHF
.,TRBV27,TRBD2,TRBJ2-1,TGTGCCAGCATTCGACTAGCGGGAGGAACCTACAATGAGCAGTTCTTC,CASIRLAGGTYNEQFF
.,TRBV9,.,TRBJ1-1,TGTGCCAGCAGCGTAGTAGCGAACACTGAAGCTTTCTTT,CASSVVANTEAFF
.,TRBV7-2,TRBD2,TRBJ2-3,TGTGCCAGCAGGATGGGAGGGCAAGAAGATACGCAGTATTTT,CASRMGGQEDTQYF
.,TRBV5-4,.,TRBJ2-7,TGTGCCAGCAGCTTGATGGCGGACAGCTACGAGCAGTACTTC,CASSLMADSYEQYF
.,TRBV7-9,.,TRBJ1-2,TGTGCCAGCAGCTTAGCCTCGGCTTATAACTATGGCTACACCTTC,CASSLASAYNYGYTF
.,TRBV28,.,TRBJ1-3,TGTGCCAGCAGTCCCTCATCGGCTGGGGGCCCTCCCAGGGGTGGAAACACCATATATTTT,CASSPSSAGGPPRGGNTIYF
.,TRBV6-5,.,TRBJ2-2,TGTGCCAGCAGTTACTCGGGGGGGAACACCGGGGAGCTGTTTTTT,CASSYSGGNTGELFF
.,TRBV6-5,.,TRBJ2-7,TGTGCCAGCAGTTACTCGAGGAGCGGACCAGGAGAGCAGTACTTC,CASSYSRSGPGEQYF
.,TRBV5-6,.,TRBJ2-7,TGTGCCAGCAGCTTGGACGGCAGGCACTACGAGCAGTACTTC,CASSLDGRHYEQYF
.,TRBV19,TRBD2,TRBJ2-3,TGTGCCAGTAGTATGTCCCTAGCGGGAGGCATGCAGTATTTT,CASSMSLAGGMQYF
.,TRBV7-6,TRBD2,TRBJ2-1,TGTGCCAGCAGTTCCGGGACTAGCGCCTACAATGAGCAGTTCTTC,CASSSGTSAYNEQFF
.,TRBV2,TRBD1,TRBJ2-1,TGTGCCAGCAGTGAAGCTGTTAGACAGGGGGCAAGTCATGAGCAGTTCTTC,CASSEAVRQGASHEQFF